This note documents a single TCR beta chain sequence. Antigen unknown. Repertoires were generated with immunoSEQ multiplex PCR, while TCRdb's copy carries only in-frame clones and drops some. The data show approximately 38,000 clones, roughly 84% seen once. This sample was included in a study of OX40 agonist ivuxolimab in advanced cancers. In germline, CDR1 is SNHLY, CDR2 FYNNEI. This CDR3 region has 15 residues. V lost 2 bases, J lost 6 bases, and 5 bases stayed unmatched. General study results and limits: Low levels of normalized T-cell clonal expansion also appeared in some nonresponders. At 0.1 to 3.0 mg/kg and by week 6, clonal expansion occurred in CD4+ and CD8+ blood T cells. Partial responders at 0.1-3.0 mg/kg showed near-lowest clonal expansion.

The chain employs TRBV2 and TRBJ2-2; TRBD2 aligns across 8 bases. The sequencing used CD4+ or CD8+ T cells sorted from blood, collected in a trial of the OX40 agonist ivuxolimab. This sequence was found in an adult with an advanced solid tumor such as melanoma, head and neck, liver or kidney cancer. The DNA of the CDR3 is TGTGCCAGCAGTGAAACGGGAGGGCCCCCCGGGGAGCTGTTTTTT. It encodes CASSETGGPPGELFF.